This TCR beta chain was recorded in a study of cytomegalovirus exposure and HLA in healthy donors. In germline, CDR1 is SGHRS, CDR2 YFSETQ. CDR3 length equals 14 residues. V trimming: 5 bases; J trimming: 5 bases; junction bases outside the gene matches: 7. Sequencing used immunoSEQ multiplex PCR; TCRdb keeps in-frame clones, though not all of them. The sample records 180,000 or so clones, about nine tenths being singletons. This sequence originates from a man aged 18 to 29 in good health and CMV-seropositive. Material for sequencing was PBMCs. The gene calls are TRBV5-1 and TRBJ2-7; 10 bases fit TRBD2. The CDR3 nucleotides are TGCGCCAGCAGGGAGGCGCTAGCGGGAGACGAGCAGTACTTC. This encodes CASREALAGDEQYF.